This entry features one T cell receptor beta chain sequence. The sample belongs to a study of CD8 T cells in ankylosing spondylitis. The junction had 4 bases not matched to a gene; V was cut back by 2 bases and J by 4 bases. CDR1 ENHRY and CDR2 SYGVKD come from the germline V gene. The CDR3 spans 15 residues. Quantitative barcoded 5'-RACE was used to prepare TCR beta libraries. Each CDR3 protein is one row after TCRdb ran MiXCR on the 5' RACE reads. The repertoire has 200,000 to 300,000 distinct CDR3 sequences, 20% to 30% of them found once; the top ten carry approximately 0.61%. This TCR came from a male donor with ankylosing spondylitis or in good health (not recorded which). The chain employs TRBV10-3 and TRBJ2-3; 9 positions match TRBD1. The specimen was blood, either unsorted or a sorted T cell fraction (not recorded which). Here the CDR3 DNA reads TGTGCCATCAGTGAGGGACAGGGGTTTGCAGATACGCAGTATTTT. It encodes CAISEGQGFADTQYF.